This TCR beta chain was identified during a study of blood T cell repertoires in COVID-19. V was clipped by 0 bases and J by 1 base, with 7 bases between them. The length of the CDR3 is 14 residues. Per germline, CDR1 SGHRS and CDR2 YFSETQ. The data were produced by immunoSEQ multiplex PCR, yet TCRdb's version contains in-frame clones alone and is incomplete. The data contain a few hundred thousand clones, roughly nine tenths of them singletons. The receptor was isolated from a man between 18 and 35 years old who had recovered from COVID-19. The sequencing input was PBMCs or T cells enriched from blood (not recorded which). The chain uses TRBV5-1 and TRBJ1-1; no clear D. This CDR3 is CASSLEQPNTEAFF. The CDR3 bases are TGCGCCAGCAGCTTGGAACAGCCGAACACTGAAGCTTTCTTT.